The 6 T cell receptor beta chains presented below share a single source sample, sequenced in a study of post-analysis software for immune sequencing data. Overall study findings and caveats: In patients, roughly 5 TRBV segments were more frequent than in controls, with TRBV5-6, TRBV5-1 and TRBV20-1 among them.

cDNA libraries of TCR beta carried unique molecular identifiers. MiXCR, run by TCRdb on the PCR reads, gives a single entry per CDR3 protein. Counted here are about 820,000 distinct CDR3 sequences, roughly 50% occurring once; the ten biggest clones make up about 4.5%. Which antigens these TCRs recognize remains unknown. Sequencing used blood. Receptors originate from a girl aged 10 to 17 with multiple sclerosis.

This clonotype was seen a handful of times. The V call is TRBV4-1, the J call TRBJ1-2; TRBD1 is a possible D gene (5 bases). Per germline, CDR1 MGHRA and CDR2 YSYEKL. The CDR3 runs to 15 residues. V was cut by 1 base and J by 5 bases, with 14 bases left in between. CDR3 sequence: CASSQGQTIYYGYTF. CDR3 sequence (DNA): TGCGCCAGCAGCCAAGGACAGACTATTTATTATGGCTACACCTTC.

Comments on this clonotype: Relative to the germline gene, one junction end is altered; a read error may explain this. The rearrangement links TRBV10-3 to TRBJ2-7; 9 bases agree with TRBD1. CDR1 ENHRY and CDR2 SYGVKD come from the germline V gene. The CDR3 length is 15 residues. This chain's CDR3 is CAINLQGAGGYERYF. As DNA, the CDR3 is TGTGCCATCAATTTACAGGGGGCCGGAGGGTACGAGCGGTACTTC.

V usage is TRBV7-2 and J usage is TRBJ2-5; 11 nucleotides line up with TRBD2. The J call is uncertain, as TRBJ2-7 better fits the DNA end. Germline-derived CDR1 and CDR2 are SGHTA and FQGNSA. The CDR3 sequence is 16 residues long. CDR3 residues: CTSSLVPGLAVYEQYF. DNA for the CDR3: TGTACCAGCAGCTTAGTCCCGGGACTAGCGGTCTACGAGCAGTACTTC.

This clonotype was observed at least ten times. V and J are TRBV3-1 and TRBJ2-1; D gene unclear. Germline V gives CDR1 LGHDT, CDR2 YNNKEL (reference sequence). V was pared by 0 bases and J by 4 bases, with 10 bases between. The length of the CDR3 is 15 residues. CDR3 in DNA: TGTGCCAGCAGCCAAGATGGAAGCAGTTACAATGAGCAGTTCTTC. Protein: CASSQDGSSYNEQFF.

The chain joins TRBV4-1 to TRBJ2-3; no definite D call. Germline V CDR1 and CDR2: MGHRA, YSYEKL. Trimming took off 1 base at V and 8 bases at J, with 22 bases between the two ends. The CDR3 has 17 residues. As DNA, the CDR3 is TGCGCCAGCAGCCAAGGCGGCTGGGTCCTCGAGTTGGGTACGCAGTATTTT. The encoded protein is CASSQGGWVLELGTQYF.

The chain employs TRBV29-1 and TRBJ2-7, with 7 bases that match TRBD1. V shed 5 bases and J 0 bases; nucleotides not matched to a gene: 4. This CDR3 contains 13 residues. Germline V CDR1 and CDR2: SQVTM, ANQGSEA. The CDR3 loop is CSVQGQSSYEQYF. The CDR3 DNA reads TGCAGCGTTCAGGGACAGAGCTCCTACGAGCAGTACTTC.